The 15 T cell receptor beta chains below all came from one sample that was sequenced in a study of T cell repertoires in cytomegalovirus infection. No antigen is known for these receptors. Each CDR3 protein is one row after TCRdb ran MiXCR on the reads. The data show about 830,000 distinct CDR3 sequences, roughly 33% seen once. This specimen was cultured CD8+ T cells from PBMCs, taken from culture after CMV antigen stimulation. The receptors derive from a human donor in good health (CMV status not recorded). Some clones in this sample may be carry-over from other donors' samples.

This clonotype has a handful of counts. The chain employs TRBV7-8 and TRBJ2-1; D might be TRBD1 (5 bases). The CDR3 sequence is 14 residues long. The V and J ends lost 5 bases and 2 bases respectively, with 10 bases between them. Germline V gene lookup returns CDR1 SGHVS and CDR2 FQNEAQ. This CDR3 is CASSPRTPYNEQFF. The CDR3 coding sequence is TGTGCCAGCAGCCCCCGGACACCCTACAATGAGCAGTTCTTC.

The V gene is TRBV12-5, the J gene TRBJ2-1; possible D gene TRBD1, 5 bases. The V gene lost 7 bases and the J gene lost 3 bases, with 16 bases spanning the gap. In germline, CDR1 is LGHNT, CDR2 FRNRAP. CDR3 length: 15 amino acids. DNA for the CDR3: TGTGCTAGTGCTCGCTCCCCGGACAACTACAATGAGCAGTTCTTC. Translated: CASARSPDNYNEQFF.

The CDR3: CASSGRFYGYTF. CDR3 in DNA: TGTGCCAGCAGTGGCAGGTTCTATGGCTACACCTTC. The chain uses TRBV2 and TRBJ1-2; no firm D call. The V and J ends lost 4 bases and 4 bases respectively, with 7 bases between them. The CDR3 runs to 12 residues. The V gene's germline CDR1 is SNHLY and CDR2 FYNNEI.

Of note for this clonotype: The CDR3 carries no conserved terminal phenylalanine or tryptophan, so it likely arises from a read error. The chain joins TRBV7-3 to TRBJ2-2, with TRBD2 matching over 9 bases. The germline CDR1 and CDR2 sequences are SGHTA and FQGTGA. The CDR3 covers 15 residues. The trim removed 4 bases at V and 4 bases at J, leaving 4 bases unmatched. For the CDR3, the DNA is TGTGCCAGCAGCTCCGGGACTAGCCGCACCGGGGAGCTGTTTTCT. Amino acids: CASSSGTSRTGELFS.

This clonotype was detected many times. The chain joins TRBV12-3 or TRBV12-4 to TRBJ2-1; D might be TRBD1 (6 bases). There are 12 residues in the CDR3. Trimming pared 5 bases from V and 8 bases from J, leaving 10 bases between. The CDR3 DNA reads TGTGCCAGCAGTGAACAGGGCTATGAGCAGTTCTTC. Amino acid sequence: CASSEQGYEQFF.

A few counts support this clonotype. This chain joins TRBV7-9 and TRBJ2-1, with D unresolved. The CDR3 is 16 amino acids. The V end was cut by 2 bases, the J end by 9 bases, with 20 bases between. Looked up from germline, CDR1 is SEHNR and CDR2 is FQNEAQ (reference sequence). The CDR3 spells CASSLSADPSRREQFF. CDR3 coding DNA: TGTGCCAGCAGCTTATCCGCCGATCCGTCTCGACGTGAGCAGTTCTTC.

The CDR3 region has the DNA TGTGCCAGCAGCTTAATCGGGGGGGCAACCATTTACAATGAGCAGTTCTTC. Its protein product is CASSLIGGATIYNEQFF. The chain joins TRBV7-3 to TRBJ2-1; TRBD2 aligns across 8 bases. V trimming: 1 base; J trimming: 4 bases; junction bases outside the gene matches: 9. The CDR3 runs 17 residues. The germline CDR1 and CDR2 sequences are SGHTA and FQGTGA. Full variable domain (rest looked up from reference TRBV7-3 and TRBJ2-1): GAGVSQTPSNKVTEKGKYVELRCDPISGHTALYWYRQSLGQGPEFLIYFQGTGAADDSGLPNDRFFAVRPEGSVSTLKIQRTERGDSAVYLCASSLIGGATIYNEQFFGPGTRLTVL.

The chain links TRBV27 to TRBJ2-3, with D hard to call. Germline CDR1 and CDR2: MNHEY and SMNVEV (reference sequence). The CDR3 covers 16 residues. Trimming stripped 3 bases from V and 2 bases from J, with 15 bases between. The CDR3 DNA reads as TGTGCCAGCAGTTTTTCCCAAAGTCGACTCACAGATACGCAGTATTTT. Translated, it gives CASSFSQSRLTDTQYF.

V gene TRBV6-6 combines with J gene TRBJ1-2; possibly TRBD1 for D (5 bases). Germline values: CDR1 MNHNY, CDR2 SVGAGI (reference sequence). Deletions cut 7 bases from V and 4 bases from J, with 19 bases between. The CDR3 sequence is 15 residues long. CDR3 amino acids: CASTTGGINSYGYTF. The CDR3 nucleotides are TGTGCCAGCACCACGGGGGGGATCAACAGCTATGGCTACACCTTC.

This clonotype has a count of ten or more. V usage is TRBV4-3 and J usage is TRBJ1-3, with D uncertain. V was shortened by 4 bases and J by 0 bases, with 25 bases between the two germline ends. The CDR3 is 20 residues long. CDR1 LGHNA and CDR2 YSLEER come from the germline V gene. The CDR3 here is CASSRHRTGRPEYSGNTIYF. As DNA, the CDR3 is TGCGCCAGCAGCCGGCATAGGACGGGGAGACCCGAGTACTCTGGAAACACCATATATTTT.

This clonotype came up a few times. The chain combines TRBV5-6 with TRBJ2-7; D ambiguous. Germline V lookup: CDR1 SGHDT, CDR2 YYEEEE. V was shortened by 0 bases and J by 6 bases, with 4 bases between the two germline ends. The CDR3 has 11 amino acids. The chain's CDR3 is CASSLAAEQYV. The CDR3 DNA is TGTGCCAGCAGCTTGGCCGCCGAGCAGTACGTC.

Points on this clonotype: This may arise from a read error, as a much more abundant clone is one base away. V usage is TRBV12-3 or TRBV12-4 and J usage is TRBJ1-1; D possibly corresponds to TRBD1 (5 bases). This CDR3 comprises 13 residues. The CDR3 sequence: CVSRPGPNTEAFF. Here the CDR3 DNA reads TGTGTCAGCAGACCGGGACCCAACACTGAAGCTTTCTTT.

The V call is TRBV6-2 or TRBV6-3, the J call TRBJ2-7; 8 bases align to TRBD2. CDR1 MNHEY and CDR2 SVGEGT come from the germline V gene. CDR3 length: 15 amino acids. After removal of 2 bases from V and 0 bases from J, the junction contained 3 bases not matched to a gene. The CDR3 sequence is CASSYERGHSYEQYV. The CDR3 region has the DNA TGTGCCAGCAGTTACGAGCGGGGGCACTCCTACGAGCAGTACGTC.

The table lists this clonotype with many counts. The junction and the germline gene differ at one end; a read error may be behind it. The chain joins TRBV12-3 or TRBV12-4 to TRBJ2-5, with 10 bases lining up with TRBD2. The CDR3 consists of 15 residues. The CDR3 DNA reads TGTGCCAGCAGTCTAGCGGGGGCCTTCCAAGAGACCCAGTACTTC. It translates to CASSLAGAFQETQYF.

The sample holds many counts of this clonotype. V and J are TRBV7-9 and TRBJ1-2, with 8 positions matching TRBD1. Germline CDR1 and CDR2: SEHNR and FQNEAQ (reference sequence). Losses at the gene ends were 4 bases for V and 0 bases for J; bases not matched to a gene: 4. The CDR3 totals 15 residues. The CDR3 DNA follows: TGTGCCAGCAGCTACGGGACAGGAACTAACTATGGCTACACCTTC. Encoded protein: CASSYGTGTNYGYTF.